This T cell receptor beta chain was retrieved from a study of blood T cell repertoires in COVID-19. Study details: Samples representing acute and convalescent COVID-19 were sourced from the United States, Italy and Spain. In each case, the material was cDNA or gDNA derived from T cells, B-cell-depleted T cells, or PBMCs.

Here immunoSEQ multiplex PCR was the method, and the copy in TCRdb shows in-frame clones only, minus some. The sample holds under 250,000 clones, approximately 88% seen once. The germline V gene encodes CDR1 SGDLS and CDR2 YYNGEE. Trimming removed 0 bases at V and 3 bases at J, with 15 bases between. This CDR3 is built from 16 residues. Enrollees, about 18 to 89 years old, lived in approximately 25 US areas. The chain carries TRBV9 and TRBJ1-2; D unclear. This TCR derives from a woman aged 25 to 39 who had been exposed to COVID-19. Material: PBMCs or T cells enriched from blood (not recorded which). The CDR3 is CASSVEAGPTHYGYTF. CDR3 DNA: TGTGCCAGCAGCGTAGAGGCAGGCCCGACCCACTATGGCTACACCTTC.